One and the same sample provided the 3 T cell receptor beta chains below, sequenced in a study of blood T cell repertoires in COVID-19. Profiled with immunoSEQ multiplex PCR; TCRdb holds only in-frame clones, not every one. Among 250,000 to 400,000 clones, 85% were seen once, and the ten largest hold 1.9%. Sequencing was performed on PBMCs or T cells enriched from blood (not recorded which). The receptors were sampled from a woman aged 30 to 39 who had been exposed to COVID-19.

The chain has TRBV7-3 and TRBJ2-7; maybe TRBD1 (7 bases). The ends were cut back, 5 bases at V and 0 bases at J, with 17 bases in the middle. Germline V gene lookup returns CDR1 SGHTA and CDR2 FQGTGA. The CDR3 is 16 residues long. The CDR3 bases are TGTGCCAGCAGCCCCCAGGGGGGCATACCCTCCTACGAGCAGTACTTC. Translating gives CASSPQGGIPSYEQYF.

V usage is TRBV28 and J usage is TRBJ2-7, with 7 nucleotides matching TRBD1. From germline, CDR1 is MDHEN and CDR2 SYDVKM. This CDR3 has 14 residues. Unmatched junction bases numbered 10, after V lost 6 bases and J lost 5 bases. DNA for the CDR3: TGTGCCAGCAGCCAGACCAGAGACAGGGACGAGCAGTACTTC. It is translated as CASSQTRDRDEQYF.

The chain carries TRBV4-1 and TRBJ1-2; no clear D gene. The CDR3 length is 14 residues. V lost 1 base to trimming and J lost 2 bases, with 8 bases between them. From germline, CDR1 is MGHRA and CDR2 YSYEKL. CDR3 bases: TGCGCCAGCAGCCAAGTTGCGATGAACTATGGCTACACCTTC. Its protein product is CASSQVAMNYGYTF.